This TCR beta chain emerged from a study of beta chain features in type 1 diabetes. TCRB transcripts that were expressed got sequenced, as all of the isolated RNA had been reverse transcribed. Generated by immunoSEQ multiplex PCR, the TCRdb table keeps only in-frame clones and is missing some. The table records about half a million clones, approximately 10% of them present only once. This clone was counted only a few times. The receptor's source is a woman aged 18-35 years in good health. The sequenced material came from naive CD4+ T cells from blood.

The CDR3: CASGLGYRGGETQYF. In DNA, the CDR3 is TGTGCTAGTGGTTTGGGGTACAGGGGCGGGGAGACCCAGTACTTC. This chain connects TRBV12-5 to TRBJ2-5; 7 nucleotides agree with TRBD1. Unmatched junction bases numbered 7, after V lost 1 base and J lost 5 bases. This CDR3 has 15 residues. Germline CDR1 and CDR2: LGHNT and FRNRAP.